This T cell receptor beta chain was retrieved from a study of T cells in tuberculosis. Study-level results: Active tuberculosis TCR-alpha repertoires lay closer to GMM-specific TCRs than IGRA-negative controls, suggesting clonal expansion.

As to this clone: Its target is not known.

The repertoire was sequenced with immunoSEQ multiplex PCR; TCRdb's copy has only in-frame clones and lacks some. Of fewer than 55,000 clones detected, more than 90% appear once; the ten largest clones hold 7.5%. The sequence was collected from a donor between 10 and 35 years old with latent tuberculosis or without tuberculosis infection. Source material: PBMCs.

CDR3: CASSFGSKNIQYF. The CDR3 region has the DNA TGTGCCAGCAGCTTTGGGAGCAAAAACATTCAGTACTTC. The chain is built from TRBV5-6 and TRBJ2-4; weak D call: TRBD2 (5 bases). This CDR3 spans 13 amino acids. V was shortened by 2 bases and J by 3 bases, with 6 bases between the two germline ends. CDR1 is SGHDT and CDR2 is YYEEEE in the germline V gene.